These T cell receptor beta chains were read from a single sample in a study of T cells after yellow fever vaccination. Each CDR3 protein gets one entry after TCRdb re-called the 5' RACE reads with MiXCR. The table lists around 530,000 distinct CDR3 sequences, about a sixth of them singletons. Sample: PBMCs, taken less than 6 days after the first yellow fever vaccination. The receptors here all came from a man aged 18 to 30 who received the YFV17D yellow fever vaccine. CDR3s include the opening cysteine and the closing phenylalanine or tryptophan. The order of the fields is V gene, J gene, CDR3 protein.

V gene: TRBV12-3/TRBV12-4; J gene: TRBJ2-7; CDR3 protein: CASTGAGQPTYEQYF
V gene: TRBV27; J gene: TRBJ2-3; CDR3 protein: CASSHGRNTQYF
V gene: TRBV2; J gene: TRBJ2-7; CDR3 protein: CASTTDYEQYF
V gene: TRBV11-2; J gene: TRBJ2-2; CDR3 protein: CASSLGRGTTANTGELFF
V gene: TRBV11-2; J gene: TRBJ2-1; CDR3 protein: CASSPIGTSGGSNEQFF
V gene: TRBV27; J gene: TRBJ1-1; CDR3 protein: CASSLTQGVEAFF
V gene: TRBV2; J gene: TRBJ2-3; CDR3 protein: CASSVRGGSTDTQYF
V gene: TRBV7-7; J gene: TRBJ2-5; CDR3 protein: CASSPGGNFQETQYF
V gene: TRBV28; J gene: TRBJ2-7; CDR3 protein: CASSKPGLAAYEQYF
V gene: TRBV20-1; J gene: TRBJ2-3; CDR3 protein: CSAGPGDTQYF
V gene: TRBV12-3/TRBV12-4; J gene: TRBJ1-2; CDR3 protein: CASSLQGPF
V gene: TRBV5-1; J gene: TRBJ2-2; CDR3 protein: CASTLDGYPGELFF
V gene: TRBV25-1; J gene: TRBJ1-2; CDR3 protein: CASSELGDTYGYTF
V gene: TRBV7-3; J gene: TRBJ2-2; CDR3 protein: CASSGTPANTGELFF
V gene: TRBV7-8; J gene: TRBJ2-2; CDR3 protein: CASSNNDREVVAGELFF
V gene: TRBV20-1; J gene: TRBJ2-1; CDR3 protein: CSARPAGGPFNNEQFF
V gene: TRBV20-1; J gene: TRBJ2-5; CDR3 protein: CSARLAGGPITQYF
V gene: TRBV5-1; J gene: TRBJ1-6; CDR3 protein: CASSTQTDRGFSPLHF
V gene: TRBV7-8; J gene: TRBJ1-5; CDR3 protein: CASSLDPTATYIKPQHF
V gene: TRBV20-1; J gene: TRBJ1-1; CDR3 protein: CSARRLEMDRDGVRRTEAFF
V gene: TRBV7-2; J gene: TRBJ2-3; CDR3 protein: CASSLTLAYTDTQYF
V gene: TRBV5-1; J gene: TRBJ2-3; CDR3 protein: CASGGGGTDTQYF
V gene: TRBV7-9; J gene: TRBJ1-1; CDR3 protein: CASSRGWGKDTEAFF
V gene: TRBV29-1; J gene: TRBJ2-1; CDR3 protein: CSVESTGPHEQFF
V gene: TRBV3-1; J gene: TRBJ2-3; CDR3 protein: CASEGQVADTQYF
V gene: TRBV7-2; J gene: TRBJ2-1; CDR3 protein: CASSFSTTGEQFF
V gene: TRBV7-9; J gene: TRBJ1-1; CDR3 protein: CASSLPLGSWAFF
V gene: TRBV12-3/TRBV12-4; J gene: TRBJ1-1; CDR3 protein: CASIRDRVTMNTEAFF
V gene: TRBV7-3; J gene: TRBJ2-3; CDR3 protein: CASSLISGGPSDTQYF
V gene: TRBV2; J gene: TRBJ2-7; CDR3 protein: CAITGTDSYEQYF
V gene: TRBV5-1; J gene: TRBJ2-5; CDR3 protein: CASSSIRGQETQYF
V gene: TRBV20-1; J gene: TRBJ1-1; CDR3 protein: CSTGSRGNTEAFF
V gene: TRBV19; J gene: TRBJ2-2; CDR3 protein: CASSMDLVANTGELFF
V gene: TRBV24-1; J gene: TRBJ1-2; CDR3 protein: CATRDRGYGYTF
V gene: TRBV4-3; J gene: TRBJ1-4; CDR3 protein: CASSQRQGFYEKLFF
V gene: TRBV11-2; J gene: TRBJ2-2; CDR3 protein: CASSRPRGGAGVAGELFF
V gene: TRBV5-1; J gene: TRBJ2-2; CDR3 protein: CASSLEPSGSNTGELFF
V gene: TRBV21-1; J gene: TRBJ1-5; CDR3 protein: CASSKTAHQPQHF
V gene: TRBV20-1; J gene: TRBJ2-3; CDR3 protein: CSASPPASGGDTQYF
V gene: TRBV4-1; J gene: TRBJ2-7; CDR3 protein: CASSHQQGSSYEQYF
V gene: TRBV5-4; J gene: TRBJ2-1; CDR3 protein: CASSAGRAGTNNEQFF
V gene: TRBV4-3; J gene: TRBJ2-3; CDR3 protein: CASSQVRTSGAADTQYF
V gene: TRBV12-3/TRBV12-4; J gene: TRBJ1-2; CDR3 protein: CASRRGQGTYGYTF
V gene: TRBV12-3/TRBV12-4; J gene: TRBJ2-1; CDR3 protein: CASSPTDREERNEQFF
V gene: TRBV11-2; J gene: TRBJ2-3; CDR3 protein: CASSGGSTDTQYF
V gene: TRBV5-1; J gene: TRBJ2-3; CDR3 protein: CASSSGAGGQDTQYF
V gene: TRBV12-3/TRBV12-4; J gene: TRBJ2-5; CDR3 protein: CASSPSSGEETQYF